The 28 T cell receptor beta chains below were found in one sample sequenced in a study of regulatory T cells in long-lasting Graves disease (dated by TCRdb to the early 2020s). Preparation of the library involved multiplex PCR. TCRdb records Illumina HiSeq 4000 as the sequencer. TCR beta libraries were built with iRepertoire HTBI primers and Arm-PCR amplification of CDR3 regions. TCRdb took the public reads, trimmed them with fastp at Q25, ran MiXCR for clone calling and kept in-frame beta chains. CDR3 protein duplicates are merged, each entry listing the most common genes and DNA. This sample is represented by fewer than 500,000 distinct CDR3 sequences; 16% of them were singletons. The biggest ten clones account for 12% of the sample. The sample's time point, from its label and the paper: newly diagnosed GD, antithyroid drugs for less than 3 months. For both TCR sequencing and RNA sequencing, RNA was extracted from PBMCs using TRIzol.

This sample was shared with a second study, whose subject was T cells in Graves' hyperthyroidism and ophthalmopathy.

The sample consisted of peripheral blood mononuclear cells (PBMCs), taken at new diagnosis, from a patient treated with antithyroid drugs. Receptors were obtained from a man aged 35-49 years with Graves disease. Donor details come from another sample of the same person, matched by shared clones.

This clonotype was detected a few times. V and J are TRBV12-5 and TRBJ1-5; D uncertain. Between the trimmed V and J ends, which lost 0 bases and 3 bases, there was a span of 6 bases. The CDR3 has 14 amino acids. Germline assignment: CDR1 LGHNT and CDR2 FRNRAP. The DNA for the CDR3 is TGTGCTAGTGGTTTGGTAGGCCTCAATCAGCCCCAGCATTTT. It encodes CASGLVGLNQPQHF.

This clonotype was detected a few times. This chain connects TRBV5-1 to TRBJ2-4, with D perhaps assigned TRBD1 or TRBD2 (5 bases each). The CDR3 loop spans 14 amino acids. Germline V gene data show CDR1 as SGHRS and CDR2 as YFSETQ. Trimming took off 1 base at V and 2 bases at J, with 7 bases between the two ends. CDR3 in amino acids: CASSLRGTKNIQYF. In DNA form, the CDR3 reads TGCGCCAGCAGCTTGCGGGGCACCAAAAACATTCAGTACTTC.

This clonotype was picked up a small number of times. The chain has TRBV24-1 and TRBJ2-1; TRBD2 is a possible D gene (5 bases). Germline V CDR1 and CDR2: KGHDR, SFDVKD. There are 15 residues in the CDR3. Deletions cut 4 bases from V and 1 base from J, with 10 bases between. CDR3 amino acids: CATSEGGPSYNEQFF. CDR3 bases: TGTGCCACCAGTGAGGGCGGGCCTTCCTACAATGAGCAGTTCTTC.

The CDR3 loop is CASSLVPTGTWANVLTF. The CDR3 DNA is TGTGCCAGCAGCTTAGTCCCAACGGGCACCTGGGCCAACGTCCTGACTTTC. V is TRBV7-2 and J is TRBJ2-6; D call uncertain. The germline V and J ends were trimmed by 1 base and 5 bases, with 15 bases remaining between them. CDR3 size: 17 residues. Germline CDR1 reads SGHTA; CDR2 reads FQGNSA.

At least ten counts were recorded for this clonotype. The gene calls are TRBV7-2 and TRBJ1-5; 7 bases fit TRBD1. Germline lookup yields CDR1 SGHTA and CDR2 FQGNSA. Trimming took 1 base from V and 5 from J; bases not matched to a gene: 5. This CDR3 is built from 15 residues. CDR3 protein: CASSLGPGGYQPQHF. CDR3 nucleotide sequence: TGTGCCAGCAGCTTAGGGCCAGGGGGGTATCAGCCCCAGCATTTT.

This clonotype occurred many times. The chain couples TRBV11-2 to TRBJ2-1; D is tentatively TRBD1 or TRBD2 (5 bases each). The germline CDR1 and CDR2 sequences are SGHAT and FQNNGV. The germline V and J ends were trimmed by 6 bases and 7 bases, with 10 bases remaining between them. The length of the CDR3 is 12 residues. CDR3 in amino acids: CASSKEGNEQFF. The CDR3 nucleotides read TGTGCCAGCAGTAAAGAGGGGAATGAGCAGTTCTTC.

This clonotype was picked up a small number of times. V and J are TRBV19 and TRBJ2-1, with D possibly being TRBD2 (6 bases). The V and J ends lost 3 bases and 2 bases respectively, with 11 bases between them. In germline, CDR1 is LNHDA, CDR2 SQIVND (reference sequence). There are 15 residues in the CDR3. The CDR3 loop is CASSIGGNPYNEQFF. CDR3 coding DNA: TGTGCCAGTAGTATTGGAGGGAACCCCTACAATGAGCAGTTCTTC.

This clonotype was counted between two and nine times. V gene TRBV20-1 combines with J gene TRBJ1-5, with D perhaps matching TRBD1 (5 bases). Germline loops: CDR1 DFQATT, CDR2 SNEGSKA (reference sequence). CDR3 length: 16 residues. The germline V and J ends were trimmed by 6 bases and 0 bases, with 18 bases remaining between them. CDR3 in DNA: TGCAGTGCAACCGGGACGTTCGTTGGTAGCAATCAGCCCCAGCATTTT. The encoded protein is CSATGTFVGSNQPQHF.

The sample holds many counts of this clonotype. This chain connects TRBV3-1 to TRBJ2-1, with D tentatively TRBD2 (6 bases). The CDR3 contains 15 residues. CDR1 is LGHDT and CDR2 is YNNKEL in the germline V gene (reference sequence). The V end lost 4 bases, the J end lost 3 bases, and 13 bases lay between the germline ends. The CDR3: CASSPRDSNYNEQFF. CDR3 bases: TGTGCCAGCAGCCCGAGGGACTCGAACTACAATGAGCAGTTCTTC.

This clonotype was picked up a small number of times. The genes are TRBV19 and TRBJ2-7; a possible D gene is TRBD2 (6 bases). Germline V CDR1 and CDR2: LNHDA, SQIVND (reference sequence). The CDR3 has 15 residues. The V gene lost 6 bases and the J gene lost 0 bases, with 15 bases spanning the gap. The CDR3: CASSQAGQSSYEQYF. CDR3 nucleotide sequence: TGTGCCAGTAGCCAGGCGGGGCAGAGCTCCTACGAGCAGTACTTC.

The chain recombines TRBV25-1 with TRBJ2-1; 8 bases match TRBD2. V gave up 3 bases and J gave up 2 bases; unmatched junction bases: 9. The CDR3 contains 17 residues. CDR1 is MGHDK and CDR2 is SYGVNS in the germline V gene. The CDR3 DNA follows: TGTGCCAGCAGTGAGGGTTGGGAGCGGGGGCCCTACAATGAGCAGTTCTTC. This gives the protein CASSEGWERGPYNEQFF.

This clonotype appeared a few times. The chain combines TRBV6-1 with TRBJ2-5, with D perhaps matching TRBD2 (5 bases). Between the trimmed V and J ends, which lost 8 bases and 0 bases, there was a span of 16 bases. CDR1 MNHNS and CDR2 SASEGT come from the germline V gene. This CDR3 comprises 15 residues. The CDR3 loop is CASVWASNNQETQYF. The CDR3 DNA reads as TGTGCCAGCGTGTGGGCTAGCAATAACCAAGAGACCCAGTACTTC.

Only a few counts were recorded for this clonotype. This chain links TRBV19 with TRBJ2-5; D is perhaps TRBD1 (6 bases). CDR1 and CDR2 (germline): LNHDA, SQIVND (reference sequence). CDR3 length: 14 amino acids. V was shortened by 4 bases and J by 4 bases, with 13 bases between the two germline ends. The CDR3 region has the DNA TGTGCCAGTAGTACAGGGGCCGTCCCAGAGACCCAGTACTTC. It yields the protein CASSTGAVPETQYF. The full variable domain, with the rest looked up from reference TRBV19 and TRBJ2-5, is DGGITQSPKYLFRKEGQNVTLSCEQNLNHDAMYWYRQDPGQGLRLIYYSQIVNDFQKGDIAEGYSVSREKKESFPLTVTSAQKNPTAFYLCASSTGAVPETQYFGPGTRLLVL.

The rearrangement links TRBV28 to TRBJ2-2; 8 bases align to TRBD1. CDR1 and CDR2 from the germline V gene are MDHEN and SYDVKM. The J segment lost 5 bases and the V segment lost 5 bases, leaving 7 bases of the junction unmatched. The CDR3 sequence is 15 residues long. CDR3 DNA: TGTGCCAGCAGTCTGTGGACAGGGAGAACCGGGGAGCTGTTTTTT. Amino acids: CASSLWTGRTGELFF.

There are many counts of this clonotype. The chain combines TRBV7-2 with TRBJ2-1; 7 bases match TRBD2. This CDR3 comprises 15 residues. Germline V gene sequence: CDR1 SGHTA, CDR2 FQGNSA. The V and J ends lost 5 bases and 1 base, in that order; junction bases with no gene match: 5. The CDR3 is CASSQSGTSYNEQFF. The CDR3 coding sequence is TGTGCCAGCAGCCAGAGCGGGACGTCCTACAATGAGCAGTTCTTC.

This clonotype was counted only a few times. A clone one base away is much larger, so this may be a read error. The chain recombines TRBV27 with TRBJ2-7; D is perhaps TRBD1 (5 bases). The germline V gene has CDR1 MNHEY and CDR2 SMNVEV (reference sequence). The CDR3 loop spans 14 amino acids. CDR3 residues: CASSPGDSSHEQYF. CDR3 bases: TGTGCCAGCAGCCCCGGAGACAGCTCCCACGAGCAGTACTTC.

This clonotype showed up many times. The chain links TRBV7-9 to TRBJ2-7; D is perhaps TRBD2 (5 bases). V was trimmed by 2 bases and J by 4 bases, leaving 12 bases between them. Germline values: CDR1 SEHNR, CDR2 FQNEAQ (reference sequence). The CDR3 is 14 amino acids. The CDR3 nucleotides are TGTGCCAGCAGCTTACCAGGCGAGGGTTACGAGCAGTACTTC. It is translated as CASSLPGEGYEQYF.

This clonotype was detected only a few times. The junction and the germline gene differ at one end; a read error may be behind it. The chain employs TRBV6-1 and TRBJ2-7, with 10 nucleotides matching TRBD1. Germline V gives CDR1 MNHNS, CDR2 SASEGT. The CDR3 covers 14 residues. CDR3 amino acids: CASSTGTGAYGQYF. The CDR3, as DNA: TGTGCCAGCAGTACCGGGACAGGGGCCTACGGGCAGTACTTC.

This rearrangement joins TRBV4-1 to TRBJ2-3; 11 bases are shared with TRBD2. This CDR3 is 18 amino acids long. V lost 0 bases and J lost 4; bases outside the gene matches: 9. CDR1 and CDR2 (germline): MGHRA, YSYEKL. This CDR3 is CASSQDLAGGPEADTQYF. Here the CDR3 DNA reads TGCGCCAGCAGCCAAGATTTAGCGGGAGGGCCAGAAGCAGATACGCAGTATTTT.

The rearrangement joins TRBV6-2 or TRBV6-3 to TRBJ1-4; D gene unclear. The V and J ends lost 5 bases and 7 bases respectively, with 8 bases between them. Germline V gene lookup returns CDR1 MNHEY and CDR2 SVGEGT. The CDR3 spans 12 residues. The CDR3 sequence: CASSRGLEKLFF. The CDR3 DNA reads TGTGCCAGCAGTCGCGGTCTTGAAAAACTGTTTTTT.

CDR3 residues: CASSLALAETDTQYF. Written as DNA, the CDR3 is TGTGCCAGCAGTTTAGCACTAGCGGAAACAGATACGCAGTATTTT. This chain connects TRBV12-3 or TRBV12-4 to TRBJ2-3, with 8 bases lining up with TRBD2. CDR3 length: 15 amino acids. V lost 0 bases, J lost 3 bases, and 2 bases stayed unmatched.

The chain is built from TRBV7-8 and TRBJ1-5; TRBD1 aligns across 7 bases. J gave up 4 bases and V 2 bases, and 8 bases lay outside the gene matches. Germline V gene lookup returns CDR1 SGHVS and CDR2 FQNEAQ. The length of the CDR3 is 16 residues. In DNA form, the CDR3 reads TGTGCCAGCAGCTTATACGCCGGGACAGAGAATCAGCCCCAGCATTTT. Translated: CASSLYAGTENQPQHF.

This clonotype was seen only a few times. The chain links TRBV5-1 to TRBJ2-7; no clear D gene. CDR1 SGHRS and CDR2 YFSETQ come from the germline V gene. The V end was cut by 4 bases, the J end by 3 bases, with 8 bases between. CDR3 size: 12 residues. Here the CDR3 reads CASSTDDYEQYF. The DNA for the CDR3 is TGCGCCAGCAGCACGGATGACTACGAGCAGTACTTC.

This clonotype has ten or more counts. The chain couples TRBV11-1 to TRBJ1-1; TRBD1 matches 7 bases. Germline loops: CDR1 SGHAT, CDR2 FQDESV (reference sequence). V dropped 3 bases and J dropped 4; count of bases not matched to a gene: 5. The CDR3 is 14 amino acids. The CDR3 loop is CASSFDRETTEAFF. The CDR3 nucleotides are TGTGCCAGCAGCTTTGACAGGGAGACCACTGAAGCTTTCTTT.

The chain recombines TRBV12-3 or TRBV12-4 with TRBJ2-1, with D possibly being TRBD2 (5 bases). There are 13 residues in the CDR3. With 0 bases removed from V and 9 bases from J, the gap between germline ends came to 9 bases. This CDR3 is CASSLAGEGEQFF. DNA for the CDR3: TGTGCCAGCAGTTTAGCCGGGGAAGGTGAGCAGTTCTTC.

This clonotype was picked up a small number of times. The chain uses TRBV28 and TRBJ1-2; D is possibly TRBD1 (5 bases). The CDR3 spans 13 residues. Looked up from germline, CDR1 is MDHEN and CDR2 is SYDVKM. Trimming cost V 4 bases and J 5 bases, with 11 bases left between them. The CDR3 loop is CASSSLGAYGYTF. The CDR3 DNA reads as TGTGCCAGCAGTTCCCTAGGGGCTTATGGCTACACCTTC.

The chain employs TRBV7-9 and TRBJ2-1; TRBD2 matches at 10 bases. V dropped 5 bases and J dropped 7; count of bases not matched to a gene: 2. The CDR3 is 13 residues long. Looked up from germline, CDR1 is SEHNR and CDR2 is FQNEAQ (reference sequence). CDR3 protein: CASSPTSGNEQFF. The CDR3 region has the DNA TGTGCCAGCAGCCCGACTAGCGGGAATGAGCAGTTCTTC.

This clonotype was seen at least ten times. The chain joins TRBV28 to TRBJ2-4; 7 bases are shared with TRBD1. Germline V lookup: CDR1 MDHEN, CDR2 SYDVKM. This CDR3 spans 14 amino acids. J lost 5 bases, V lost 7 bases, and 8 bases had no gene match. CDR3 loop: CASNHDRVENIQYF. The CDR3, as DNA: TGTGCCAGCAACCACGACAGGGTGGAAAACATTCAGTACTTC.